The TCR beta chain under discussion was sequenced for a study of T-cell reconstitution after alpha-beta-depleted transplantation in children. This clonotype was detected a few times. A TCRbeta library incorporating unique molecular identifiers was prepared. TCRdb processed the PCR reads anew with MiXCR; each CDR3 protein has one entry. The sample gives about 640,000 distinct CDR3 sequences, under 15% of which show up once; over 2% is in the top ten. Germline loops: CDR1 LNHNV, CDR2 YYDKDF (reference sequence). Losses at the gene ends were 5 bases for V and 5 bases for J; bases not matched to a gene: 8. The CDR3 runs 14 residues.

The TCR was taken from a male patient younger than 18 who had a stem cell transplant for acute myeloid leukemia, so the T cells may come from the graft donor. Sequencing used PBMCs, mostly from graft donor cells, obtained 360 days after TCRalphabeta/CD19-depleted stem cell transplant. The V and J genes are TRBV15 and TRBJ2-7, with 8 positions matching TRBD1. The CDR3 spells CATSGWTGPDEQYF. The CDR3 DNA follows: TGTGCCACCAGCGGCTGGACAGGGCCCGACGAGCAGTACTTC.